One sample yielded the 6 T cell receptor beta chains listed below, sequenced in a study of OX40 agonist ivuxolimab in advanced cancers. The repertoire was sequenced with immunoSEQ multiplex PCR; TCRdb's copy has only in-frame clones and lacks some. The data show about 60,000 clones, with 80% to 90% seen just once and approximately 2.8% held by the top ten. Sequences were derived from CD4+ or CD8+ T cells sorted from blood, sampled in a trial of the OX40 agonist ivuxolimab. These receptors were collected from an adult with an advanced solid tumor such as melanoma, head and neck, liver or kidney cancer.

V gene TRBV11-2 combines with J gene TRBJ2-1, with 10 bases aligning to TRBD1. Germline CDR1 and CDR2: SGHAT and FQNNGV. The trim removed 5 bases at V and 14 bases at J, leaving 18 bases unmatched. The CDR3 runs to 16 residues. In DNA form, the CDR3 reads TGTGCCAGCAGCCCGCGGGACAGGGGCCTCTCACTTCGGAAGTTCTTC. Its protein product is CASSPRDRGLSLRKFF.

The CDR3 here is CAISDGGTTDTQYF. The DNA for the CDR3 is TGTGCCATCAGTGATGGTGGAACCACAGATACGCAGTATTTT. The J gene is TRBJ2-3, the V gene TRBV10-3; D is unclear. This CDR3 is 14 amino acids long. Trimming removed 3 bases from V and 2 bases from J, with 9 bases in between. Per germline, CDR1 ENHRY and CDR2 SYGVKD.

The chain joins TRBV11-2 to TRBJ2-5; D gene ambiguous. In germline, CDR1 is SGHAT, CDR2 FQNNGV. V was trimmed by 6 bases and J by 4 bases, leaving 12 bases between them. The CDR3 totals 13 residues. The CDR3 DNA reads as TGTGCCAGCAGTCCCTCGGGTCCAGAGACCCAGTACTTC. This encodes CASSPSGPETQYF.

The chain has TRBV28 and TRBJ2-4; D possibly uses TRBD1 or TRBD2 (6 bases each). The germline V gene encodes CDR1 MDHEN and CDR2 SYDVKM. The CDR3 has 16 amino acids. V lost 1 base and J lost 0, with 10 bases in between. The CDR3 DNA reads TGTGCCAGCAGTTTATCAGGGGAGGTAGCCAAAAACATTCAGTACTTC. This sequence encodes CASSLSGEVAKNIQYF.

The V call is TRBV6-5, the J call TRBJ2-7; D may be TRBD2 (6 bases). The ends were cut back, 0 bases at V and 3 bases at J, with 15 bases in the middle. This CDR3 comprises 16 residues. Germline V lookup: CDR1 MNHEY, CDR2 SVGAGI. The DNA of the CDR3 is TGTGCCAGCAGTTACTCCACCACGGGAGCCATCTACGAGCAGTACTTC. Translation: CASSYSTTGAIYEQYF.

The CDR3 nucleotides are TGCGCCAGCAGCTTAGGCGGGAGGGCAAATGAGCAGTTCTTC. Translating it yields CASSLGGRANEQFF. The chain joins TRBV5-1 to TRBJ2-1, with TRBD2 matching over 9 bases. Germline V gene data show CDR1 as SGHRS and CDR2 as YFSETQ. This CDR3 has 14 residues. V lost 2 bases and J lost 7; bases outside the gene matches: 4.